The next 15 T cell receptor beta chains were all read from a single sample in a study of response to subunit inactivated influenza vaccine. MiXCR was run by TCRdb on the RT-PCR reads, yielding one entry per CDR3 protein. Among about 610,000 distinct CDR3 sequences listed, around 15% were seen once. The specimen was PBMCs from blood, collected 11 to 12 days after vaccination. The receptors were sampled from a man in his forties or fifties who received an inactivated influenza vaccine.

This chain connects TRBV10-3 to TRBJ2-2; possible D gene TRBD1, 5 bases. Trimming cost V 9 bases and J 1 base, with 15 bases left between them. In germline, CDR1 is ENHRY, CDR2 SYGVKD. There are 15 residues in the CDR3. CDR3 nucleotide sequence: TGTGCCATGCAGACAGAAGGGAAGAACACCGGGGAGCTGTTTTTT. It specifies CAMQTEGKNTGELFF.

The chain is built from TRBV10-2 and TRBJ2-1; TRBD2 aligns across 10 bases. The CDR3 sequence is 15 residues long. Unmatched junction bases numbered 7, after V lost 2 bases and J lost 9 bases. CDR1 WSHSY and CDR2 SAAADI come from the germline V gene. CDR3 residues: CASSEPSGSTFEQFF. CDR3 nucleotide sequence: TGCGCCAGCAGTGAGCCTAGCGGGAGTACCTTTGAGCAGTTCTTC.

The chain combines TRBV20-1 with TRBJ2-5; the D gene could be TRBD1 or TRBD2 (5 bases each). Trimming stripped 4 bases from V and 1 base from J, with 13 bases between. Germline V CDR1 and CDR2: DFQATT, SNEGSKA (reference sequence). The length of the CDR3 is 14 residues. CDR3 in DNA: TGCAGTGCTACTGGGACCACACCCCAAGAGACCCAGTACTTC. It is translated as CSATGTTPQETQYF.

The rearrangement joins TRBV11-2 to TRBJ2-7; 10 nucleotides agree with TRBD2. The CDR3 totals 14 residues. Germline trimming cut 5 bases from V and 3 bases from J; bases unmatched to any gene: 4. Germline CDR1 reads SGHAT; CDR2 reads FQNNGV. The CDR3 here is CASSPGLANYEQYF. As DNA, the CDR3 is TGTGCCAGCAGCCCGGGACTAGCGAACTACGAGCAGTACTTC.

CDR3 in amino acids: CASRGTSGIHNEQFF. The CDR3 DNA reads TGTGCCAGCAGGGGGACTAGCGGGATTCACAATGAGCAGTTCTTC. The J gene is TRBJ2-1, the V gene TRBV2; 13 nucleotides agree with TRBD2. J lost 5 bases, V lost 6 bases, and 4 bases had no gene match. This CDR3 region has 15 residues. Germline CDR1 SNHLY, CDR2 FYNNEI.

This clonotype occurred many times. V gene TRBV7-9 combines with J gene TRBJ2-3; no definite D call. Germline lookup yields CDR1 SEHNR and CDR2 FQNEAQ (reference sequence). The CDR3 length is 12 residues. V lost 5 bases to trimming and J lost 6 bases, with 9 bases between them. The CDR3 loop reads CASSPMVDTQYF. DNA of the CDR3: TGTGCCAGCAGCCCGATGGTGGATACGCAGTATTTT.

This clonotype occurred a few times. V gene TRBV29-1 combines with J gene TRBJ1-2; D is uncertain. V shed 4 bases and J shed 8 bases, with 8 bases lying between them. Germline V gene data show CDR1 as SQVTM and CDR2 as ANQGSEA. The CDR3 length is 10 residues. The CDR3 sequence: CSVGQGGYTF. The CDR3 bases are TGCAGCGTTGGTCAAGGAGGCTACACCTTC.

The chain links TRBV12-3 or TRBV12-4 to TRBJ1-1; 7 positions match TRBD1. The V gene end was trimmed by 5 bases and the J gene end by 3 bases; junction bases not matched to a gene: 9. The CDR3 loop spans 15 amino acids. The CDR3 DNA reads TGTGCCAGCAGTCCAACCGTACAGGGGTACACTGAAGCTTTCTTT. It codes for CASSPTVQGYTEAFF.

V and J are TRBV15 and TRBJ2-7, with TRBD1 matching 11 bases. V was clipped by 1 base and J by 6 bases; unmatched bases: 11. Germline loops: CDR1 LNHNV, CDR2 YYDKDF (reference sequence). This CDR3 contains 17 residues. The CDR3 DNA reads TGTGCCACCAGCAGAGTAGCTAGGACAGGGGGCTTTCTCGAGCAGTACTTC. This encodes CATSRVARTGGFLEQYF.

This clonotype was seen only once. The gene calls are TRBV6-2 or TRBV6-3 and TRBJ2-7; a weak D match, TRBD2 (6 bases). The germline V gene has CDR1 MNHEY and CDR2 SVGEGT. This CDR3 contains 12 residues. V was clipped by 8 bases and J by 3 bases, with 11 bases between them. CDR3 region: CASRWGDYEQYF. CDR3 coding DNA: TGTGCCAGCCGATGGGGGGACTACGAGCAGTACTTC.

The sample holds many counts of this clonotype. This rearrangement joins TRBV5-5 to TRBJ1-5, with D possibly matching TRBD1 (6 bases). Germline assignment: CDR1 SGHKS and CDR2 YYEKEE (reference sequence). The CDR3 length is 13 residues. The germline V and J ends were trimmed by 4 bases and 6 bases, with 11 bases remaining between them. CDR3 in amino acids: CASSRQGLQPQHF. As DNA, the CDR3 is TGTGCCAGCAGCCGTCAGGGGCTTCAGCCCCAGCATTTT.

J is TRBJ2-2 and V is TRBV27; D possibly corresponds to TRBD1 (5 bases). The CDR3 is 14 amino acids. Trimming stripped 5 bases from V and 1 base from J, with 8 bases between. Germline CDR1 and CDR2: MNHEY and SMNVEV (reference sequence). CDR3 nucleotide sequence: TGTGCCAGCAGTATTGGACAGAACACCGGGGAGCTGTTTTTT. It encodes CASSIGQNTGELFF.

This clonotype was counted a few times. This sequence joins TRBV7-2 and TRBJ2-7; 12 bases align to TRBD2. The CDR3 is 14 residues long. The germline V gene encodes CDR1 SGHTA and CDR2 FQGNSA. After removal of 5 bases from V and 6 bases from J, the junction contained 5 bases not matched to a gene. This CDR3 reads CASSPRLAGAEQYF. CDR3 bases: TGTGCCAGCAGCCCAAGACTAGCGGGAGCCGAGCAGTACTTC.

This clonotype has only a few counts. J is TRBJ2-7 and V is TRBV20-1; 10 nucleotides align to TRBD1. Germline-derived CDR1 and CDR2 are DFQATT and SNEGSKA (reference sequence). The CDR3 is 13 amino acids. V gave up 3 bases and J gave up 3 bases; unmatched junction bases: 2. CDR3 sequence reads: CSARTGGYYEQYF. As DNA, the CDR3 is TGCAGTGCTAGGACAGGGGGCTACTACGAGCAGTACTTC.

The rearrangement links TRBV4-3 to TRBJ2-1; D gene ambiguous. The V gene lost 4 bases and the J gene lost 2 bases, with 15 bases spanning the gap. The germline CDR1 and CDR2 sequences are LGHNA and YSLEER. This CDR3 has 16 residues. The CDR3 is CASSPGETPAYNEQFF. The CDR3 DNA reads as TGCGCCAGCAGCCCCGGCGAGACCCCCGCCTACAATGAGCAGTTCTTC.